Presented here are 20 T cell receptor beta chains from one specimen sequenced in a study of shared clonotypes between healthy human individuals. CD45RO-negative, CCR7-positively selected cells formed the naive CD8 fraction, excluding terminally differentiated effector memory CD45RA+ cells. Sequencing used immunoSEQ multiplex PCR; TCRdb keeps in-frame clones, though not all of them. Here the sample spans about 2 million clones, around 96% being singletons. The source material was naive CD8+ T cells sorted from blood. The receptors were sampled from a young man in good health.

The chain links TRBV15 to TRBJ1-5; no firm D call. V lost 4 bases and J 0 bases, leaving 7 bases between the germline ends. The CDR3 covers 14 residues. Germline V lookup: CDR1 LNHNV, CDR2 YYDKDF (reference sequence). The CDR3 sequence is CATSIFYSNQPQHF. CDR3 sequence (DNA): TGTGCCACCAGCATATTTTATAGCAATCAGCCCCAGCATTTT.

CDR3 nucleotide sequence: TGTGCCAGCAGGGGGGGGACCCCCTACGAGCAGTACTTC. Its translation is CASRGGTPYEQYF. This sequence joins TRBV6-1 and TRBJ2-7, with 7 bases matching TRBD2. Germline loops: CDR1 MNHNS, CDR2 SASEGT. J lost 2 bases, V lost 6 bases, and 4 bases had no gene match. There are 13 residues in the CDR3.

This clone was detected only once. The CDR3 spells CARDEGQGNTGELFF. In nucleotides, the CDR3 is TGTGCCAGAGATGAAGGACAGGGAAACACCGGGGAGCTGTTTTTT. The V gene is TRBV18, the J gene TRBJ2-2; 8 bases match TRBD1. Germline trimming cut 9 bases from V and 2 bases from J; bases unmatched to any gene: 8. Germline V gene data show CDR1 as KGHSH and CDR2 as LQKENI. The CDR3 totals 15 residues.

This CDR3 reads CASSLEAGDQPQHF. In DNA form, the CDR3 reads TGTGCCAGCAGCTTAGAGGCCGGGGATCAGCCCCAGCATTTT. The chain carries TRBV7-6 and TRBJ1-5; D uncertain. The CDR3 totals 14 residues. CDR1 is SGHVS, CDR2 FNYEAQ, per germline. Trimming removed 1 base at V and 5 bases at J, with 9 bases between.

This chain joins TRBV4-3 and TRBJ1-1; D may be TRBD1 (5 bases). The V end was cut by 0 bases, the J end by 7 bases, with 12 bases between. Germline V gives CDR1 LGHNA, CDR2 YSLEER. The CDR3 is 14 amino acids. The CDR3, as DNA: TGCGCCAGCAGCCAAGACCGCGGGGGGATTGAAGCTTTCTTT. As protein: CASSQDRGGIEAFF.

The chain recombines TRBV7-9 with TRBJ2-7; perhaps TRBD2 as D (6 bases). Germline CDR1 SEHNR, CDR2 FQNEAQ (reference sequence). V lost 1 base and J 2 bases, leaving 15 bases between the germline ends. This CDR3 has 16 residues. Here the CDR3 DNA reads TGTGCCAGCAGCTTAGTAGTCGGGGGTTTCCCCTACGAGCAGTACTTC. The encoded protein is CASSLVVGGFPYEQYF.

This clone has only one observation. Within the sample, other DNA sequences also encode this same CDR3. This rearrangement joins TRBV27 to TRBJ1-4, with a tentative D call TRBD1 (6 bases). With 2 bases removed from V and 5 bases from J, the gap between germline ends came to 9 bases. Germline V gene sequence: CDR1 MNHEY, CDR2 SMNVEV (reference sequence). The CDR3 is 14 residues long. The CDR3 sequence: CASSLGGLNEKLFF. The CDR3 DNA is TGTGCCAGCAGTTTAGGGGGGCTAAATGAAAAACTGTTTTTT.

This chain links TRBV5-1 with TRBJ2-7; possibly TRBD2 for D (6 bases). The CDR3 length is 15 residues. Deletions cut 4 bases from V and 0 bases from J, with 14 bases between. Germline V CDR1 and CDR2: SGHRS, YFSETQ. The CDR3 sequence is CASSNTDGSSYEQYF. In nucleotides, the CDR3 is TGCGCCAGCAGCAACACCGACGGGAGCTCCTACGAGCAGTACTTC.

The CDR3 protein is CASSKEPRENNEQFF. As DNA, the CDR3 is TGTGCCAGCAGCAAAGAACCCAGAGAGAACAATGAGCAGTTCTTC. The chain links TRBV21-1 to TRBJ2-1. TRBV21-1 is reported as a pseudogene. The CDR3 runs 15 residues.

The chain has TRBV6-1 and TRBJ2-7, with 8 bases matching TRBD2. The junction had 9 bases not matched to a gene; V was cut back by 7 bases and J by 4 bases. The V gene's germline CDR1 is MNHNS and CDR2 SASEGT. CDR3 length equals 14 residues. In DNA, the CDR3 is TGTGCCAGCAAACCGGGACTAGAGGCTTACGAGCAGTACTTC. Its protein is CASKPGLEAYEQYF.

This clone was found once. The chain joins TRBV4-2 to TRBJ1-1; D is perhaps TRBD1 (5 bases). Germline loops: CDR1 LGHNA, CDR2 YNFKEQ. Trimming stripped 1 base from V and 1 base from J, with 7 bases between. This CDR3 comprises 14 residues. The CDR3 DNA is TGTGCCAGCAGCCAAGGGGGCGAGAACACTGAAGCTTTCTTT. This sequence encodes CASSQGGENTEAFF.

The chain links TRBV5-1 to TRBJ2-5; 8 positions agree with TRBD1. V lost 3 bases, J lost 5 bases, and 3 bases stayed unmatched. The CDR3 is made up of 13 amino acids. Germline CDR1 is SGHRS and CDR2 is YFSETQ. The CDR3 reads CASSSRGRETQYF. The DNA for the CDR3 is TGCGCCAGCAGCTCCAGGGGGCGGGAGACCCAGTACTTC. The variable domain in full, with the rest retrieved from reference TRBV5-1 and TRBJ2-5, is KAGVTQTPRYLIKTRGQQVTLSCSPISGHRSVSWYQQTPGQGLQFLFEYFSETQRNKGNFPGRFSGRQFSNSRSEMNVSTLELGDSALYLCASSSRGRETQYFGPGTRLLVL.

The chain links TRBV4-3 to TRBJ2-7; D is ambiguous. From germline, CDR1 is LGHNA and CDR2 YSLEER. The CDR3 is 15 amino acids. With 0 bases removed from V and 4 bases from J, the gap between germline ends came to 13 bases. CDR3 bases: TGCGCCAGCAGCCAAGACTATACGGCGGCATACGAGCAGTACTTC. It specifies CASSQDYTAAYEQYF.

The chain carries TRBV4-1 and TRBJ1-2, with D tentatively TRBD1 (6 bases). CDR1 and CDR2 from the germline V gene are MGHRA and YSYEKL. Deletions cut 6 bases from V and 4 bases from J, with 21 bases between. This CDR3 is 16 amino acids long. Here the CDR3 reads CASSSTPGQGSYGYTF. As DNA, the CDR3 is TGCGCCAGCAGTTCTACCCCCGGGCAGGGGAGCTATGGCTACACCTTC.

On this clone: Other DNA sequences within the sample encode an identical CDR3. The V call is TRBV5-1, the J call TRBJ2-7; D remains unclear. Germline V gene data show CDR1 as SGHRS and CDR2 as YFSETQ. V lost 3 bases, J lost 3 bases, and 7 bases lay in between. This CDR3 has 12 residues. The CDR3 DNA follows: TGCGCCAGCAGCTCAGTCCGCTACGAGCAGTACTTC. Protein: CASSSVRYEQYF. The full variable domain, with the rest looked up from reference TRBV5-1 and TRBJ2-7, is KAGVTQTPRYLIKTRGQQVTLSCSPISGHRSVSWYQQTPGQGLQFLFEYFSETQRNKGNFPGRFSGRQFSNSRSEMNVSTLELGDSALYLCASSSVRYEQYFGPGTRLTVT.

This chain links TRBV13 with TRBJ2-1; D might be TRBD2 (7 bases). The CDR3 is 15 amino acids. Per the germline V gene, CDR1 is PRHDT and CDR2 is FYEKMQ (reference sequence). The ends were cut back, 5 bases at V and 0 bases at J, with 11 bases in the middle. CDR3: CASSPGGGSYNEQFF. DNA of the CDR3: TGTGCCAGCAGCCCGGGGGGCGGCTCCTACAATGAGCAGTTCTTC.

The chain uses TRBV5-1 and TRBJ2-1, with TRBD2 as a possible D gene (5 bases). CDR3 size: 18 residues. The V and J ends lost 0 bases and 3 bases respectively, with 19 bases between them. Germline CDR1 and CDR2: SGHRS and YFSETQ. The CDR3 is CASSLAEAFLFNYNEQFF. CDR3 DNA sequence: TGCGCCAGCAGCTTGGCGGAGGCCTTCTTATTCAACTACAATGAGCAGTTCTTC.

V is TRBV2 and J is TRBJ1-1, with 7 bases lining up with TRBD1. Germline V gene lookup returns CDR1 SNHLY and CDR2 FYNNEI. The CDR3 consists of 14 residues. Trimming took 7 bases from V and 1 from J; bases not matched to a gene: 6. The CDR3: CASTTGDPNTEAFF. The DNA of the CDR3 is TGTGCCAGCACTACAGGGGACCCGAACACTGAAGCTTTCTTT.

This rearrangement joins TRBV5-4 to TRBJ2-7, with 8 positions matching TRBD1. V dropped 4 bases and J dropped 0; count of bases not matched to a gene: 3. There are 14 residues in the CDR3. Germline V gives CDR1 SGHNT, CDR2 YYREEE (reference sequence). The CDR3 is CASSTGQGSYEQYF. Here the CDR3 DNA reads TGTGCCAGCAGCACCGGACAGGGCTCCTACGAGCAGTACTTC.

This clone was counted ten times or more. The chain uses TRBV9 and TRBJ2-7; TRBD2 matches 11 bases. The ends lost 0 bases at V and 7 bases at J; junction bases unmatched: 6. CDR1 is SGDLS and CDR2 is YYNGEE in the germline V gene. The CDR3 spans 15 residues. As DNA, the CDR3 is TGTGCCAGCAGCGTAGGGCTAGCGGGGGGTCGGGAGCAGTACTTC. This translates into CASSVGLAGGREQYF.